A selection of T cell receptor beta chains follows, all from one sample in a study of blood T cell repertoires in COVID-19. The method was immunoSEQ multiplex PCR; TCRdb's version includes in-frame clones alone and lacks a portion of them. The sample yields 160,000 or so clones, 81% seen once. The sequencing sample was made of peripheral blood. The receptor source for this set is a man in his 60s with active or convalescent COVID-19. CDR3s include the opening cysteine and the closing phenylalanine or tryptophan. The D gene is left open where the match is weak. Size is omitted from some rows. Given values are once, few, many or a class for expanded clones.

d_call j_call v_call clone_size cdr3_nt cdr3_aa
TRBD2 TRBJ2-3 TRBV4-2 - TGTGCCAGCAGCCAAGAACTAGCGGGAACAGATACGCAGTATTTT CASSQELAGTDTQYF
- TRBJ1-5 TRBV5-1 - TGCGCCAGCAGCGCGCAGGGATTGGATCAGCCCCAGCATTTT CASSAQGLDQPQHF
- TRBJ1-2 TRBV21-1 - TGTGCCAGCAGCACAGGCACCCCGTATGGCTACACCTTC CASSTGTPYGYTF
- TRBJ1-4 TRBV28 - TGTGCCAGCGGCAGGGGAAATGAAAAACTGTTTTTT CASGRGNEKLFF
TRBD2 TRBJ2-7 TRBV27 - TGTGCCAGCAGTCCAATCAGCGGGAGAGCATACGAGCAGTACTTC CASSPISGRAYEQYF
- TRBJ1-2 TRBV28 few TGTGCCAGCAGTTTATCCCAGGGTAGGGGTAACTATGGCTACACCTTC CASSLSQGRGNYGYTF
- TRBJ2-2 TRBV7-9 - TGTGCCAGCAGCTTAGGGAAGAAACCGACAGTGACGAACACCGGGGAGCTGTTTTTT CASSLGKKPTVTNTGELFF
TRBD1 TRBJ1-2 TRBV27 few TGTGCCAGCAGCAACCCATCCGGGACAGGACCGTATGGCTACACCTTC CASSNPSGTGPYGYTF
TRBD1 TRBJ2-7 TRBV27 - TGTGCCAGCCATCGTACAGGGGTGGACGAGCAGTACTTC CASHRTGVDEQYF
TRBD2 TRBJ2-1 TRBV7-2 - TGTGCCAGCAGCTCGACCGGGACTAACTACAATGAGCAGTTCTTC CASSSTGTNYNEQFF
- TRBJ1-6 TRBV19 - TGTGCCAGTAGTCCCCAAAGGACAAGTAATTCACCCCTCCACTTT CASSPQRTSNSPLHF
- TRBJ2-2 TRBV3-1/TRBV3-2 - TGTGCCAGCAGGACTGGGACTACCGGGGAGCTGTTTTTT CASRTGTTGELFF
TRBD2 TRBJ2-1 TRBV5-1 - TGCGCCAGCAGCTTGGGAACTAGCGGGACAGGTGAGCAGTTCTTC CASSLGTSGTGEQFF
- TRBJ2-3 TRBV12-3/TRBV12-4 - TGTGCCAGCAGCTCATCTAGGAATACGCAGTATTTT CASSSSRNTQYF
- TRBJ1-5 TRBV19 - TGTGCCAGTAGTAAACAGGGAGCGCCTGCGGGTCAGCCCCAGCATTTT CASSKQGAPAGQPQHF
TRBD1 TRBJ1-2 TRBV6-6 - TGTGCCAGCAGAACAGGGGACTATGGCTACACCTTC CASRTGDYGYTF
TRBD1 TRBJ1-5 TRBV28 - TGTGCCAGCACCTCCGGGGGACAGACTAATCAGCCCCAGCATTTT CASTSGGQTNQPQHF
TRBD1 TRBJ1-1 TRBV6-6 - TGTGCCAGCAGGATGACAGGGGACACTGAAGCTTTCTTT CASRMTGDTEAFF
- TRBJ2-1 TRBV29-1 - TGCAGCGTTGAAGGGAGGGCGGGGAGCTCCTACAATGAGCAGTTCTTC CSVEGRAGSSYNEQFF
TRBD1 TRBJ2-3 TRBV2 - TGTGCCAGCAGTGAAGAAGGGACAGGGGCAGATACGCAGTATTTT CASSEEGTGADTQYF
TRBD2 TRBJ2-2 TRBV5-1 - TGCGCCAGCGGCGCCGGGACTAGCGGGATCGGGGGTATCGGGGAGCTGTTTTTT CASGAGTSGIGGIGELFF
TRBD1 TRBJ2-2 TRBV19 - TGTGCCAGTAGTTGGGGACAGCCTCCCGAGTGGACCGGGGAGCTGTTTTTT CASSWGQPPEWTGELFF
TRBD1 TRBJ2-7 TRBV5-1 - TGCGCCAGCAGCTTGGCCGGGACAGGGTCCTCCTACGAGCAGTACTTC CASSLAGTGSSYEQYF
- TRBJ2-7 TRBV18 - TGTGCCAGCTCACCACCGGGGCTCTCCTACGAGCAGTACTTC CASSPPGLSYEQYF